This T cell receptor (beta chain) was sequenced for a study of T cell responses to AZD1222 COVID-19 vaccine. Study findings and constraints: Repertoire sampling occurred only after the peak T cell response. Breadth and depth of Spike-specific TCRs rose after two AZD1222 doses. Donors, mostly white British, included more females; clonal diversity was possibly underestimated.

This clone came up a few times. Its antigen is unknown. Looked up from germline, CDR1 is LGHNA and CDR2 is YNFKEQ. The CDR3 is made up of 14 amino acids. Trimming took off 0 bases at V and 3 bases at J, with 5 bases between the two ends. The assay was immunoSEQ multiplex PCR, and TCRdb's table has in-frame clones only and misses some. The data show 120,000 or so clones, approximately 92% seen once. This receptor was identified in an adult in good health. The sample in question was peripheral blood, obtained on day 0 of AZD1222 vaccination. The chain employs TRBV4-2 and TRBJ2-2; D uncertain. DNA of the CDR3: TGTGCCAGCAGCCAAGACCGCTACACCGGGGAGCTGTTTTTT. Its protein product is CASSQDRYTGELFF.